One and the same sample provided the 30 T cell receptor beta chains below, sequenced in a study of blood T cell repertoires in COVID-19. Using immunoSEQ multiplex PCR, the repertoire was profiled, and TCRdb retains in-frame clones only, with some absent. Of 150,000 or so clones detected, roughly 81% appear once; the ten largest clones hold roughly 8.6%. Sequences were obtained from peripheral blood. These receptors originate from a woman between 50 and 59 years old with active or convalescent COVID-19.

The chain is built from TRBV7-2 and TRBJ1-2, with a tentative D call TRBD1 (6 bases). Looked up from germline, CDR1 is SGHTA and CDR2 is FQGNSA. Trimming shortened V by 5 bases and J by 4 bases, and 14 bases separated the two germline ends. This CDR3 region has 14 residues. The CDR3 bases are TGTGCCAGCAGCCCCCGACAGGCCCCCTATGGCTACACCTTC. The encoded protein is CASSPRQAPYGYTF.

The chain uses TRBV11-1 and TRBJ2-4, with 10 bases identical to TRBD1. With V trimmed by 4 bases and J by 5 bases, 8 bases remained unmatched. The CDR3 runs 16 residues. Looked up from germline, CDR1 is SGHAT and CDR2 is FQDESV (reference sequence). In DNA, the CDR3 is TGTGCCAGCAGCTCAACCGACAGGGGGCGGCAAAACATTCAGTACTTC. As protein: CASSSTDRGRQNIQYF.

This chain links TRBV6-2 or TRBV6-3 with TRBJ1-1; possible D gene TRBD1, 5 bases. Trimming stripped 5 bases from V and 9 bases from J, with 25 bases between. CDR3 length: 16 residues. Germline V gene sequence: CDR1 MNHEY, CDR2 SVGEGT. The CDR3 loop reads CASSDLAEGRFSKAFF. As DNA, the CDR3 is TGTGCCAGCAGTGACCTGGCGGAGGGGAGGTTTTCTAAAGCTTTCTTT.

V usage is TRBV4-3 and J usage is TRBJ1-2, with D tentatively TRBD1 (6 bases). Trimming stripped 0 bases from V and 8 bases from J, with 25 bases between. The length of the CDR3 is 18 residues. Germline V gene data show CDR1 as LGHNA and CDR2 as YSLEER. CDR3 nucleotide sequence: TGCGCCAGCAGCCAAGATCGGCGGACAGTCCAAGTGGGGCGAGGCTACACCTTC. It encodes CASSQDRRTVQVGRGYTF.

The chain combines TRBV2 with TRBJ2-7; D unclear. CDR3 length: 12 residues. The V and J ends lost 2 bases and 3 bases respectively, with 5 bases between them. CDR1 is SNHLY and CDR2 is FYNNEI in the germline V gene. The CDR3: CASSEPIYEQYF. In DNA form, the CDR3 reads TGTGCCAGCAGTGAACCTATCTACGAGCAGTACTTC. Combining the CDR3 with reference TRBV2 and TRBJ2-7 gives the whole variable domain EPEVTQTPSHQVTQMGQEVILRCVPISNHLYFYWYRQILGQKVEFLVSFYNNEISEKSEIFDDQFSVERPDGSNFTLKIRSTKLEDSAMYFCASSEPIYEQYFGPGTRLTVT.

There are a few counts of this clone. The rearrangement uses TRBV18 and TRBJ1-4, with D possibly being TRBD1 (6 bases). Looked up from germline, CDR1 is KGHSH and CDR2 is LQKENI. Trimming removed 5 bases at V and 0 bases at J, with 10 bases between. The CDR3 consists of 15 residues. The CDR3 DNA is TGTGCCAGCTCATCTTGGACAGCAACTAATGAAAAACTGTTTTTT. It encodes CASSSWTATNEKLFF. Variable domain in full (rest from reference TRBV18 and TRBJ1-4): NAGVMQNPRHLVRRRGQEARLRCSPMKGHSHVYWYRQLPEEGLKFMVYLQKENIIDESGMPKERFSAEFPKEGPSILRIQQVVRGDSAAYFCASSSWTATNEKLFFGSGTQLSVL.

V gene TRBV7-2 combines with J gene TRBJ1-2, with 12 positions matching TRBD1. Germline-derived CDR1 and CDR2 are SGHTA and FQGNSA. The V gene end was trimmed by 1 base and the J gene end by 5 bases; junction bases not matched to a gene: 5. The CDR3 extends over 16 amino acids. CDR3: CASSLDGTGGVYGYTF. CDR3 sequence (DNA): TGTGCCAGCAGCTTAGATGGGACAGGGGGCGTGTATGGCTACACCTTC.

The V gene is TRBV18, the J gene TRBJ1-1; tentative D call: TRBD1 (5 bases). CDR1 is KGHSH and CDR2 is LQKENI in the germline V gene. V gave up 3 bases and J gave up 0 bases, with 23 bases separating them. This CDR3 is built from 19 residues. Written as DNA, the CDR3 is TGTGCCAGCTCACCCCGGGCGGGGGGGACGATCTCTTTGAACACTGAAGCTTTCTTT. Protein: CASSPRAGGTISLNTEAFF.

The chain uses TRBV9 and TRBJ1-1; D possibly corresponds to TRBD1 (6 bases). From germline, CDR1 is SGDLS and CDR2 YYNGEE. The CDR3 is 16 amino acids. Trimming left V 4 bases short and J 2 bases short, with 18 bases between. The CDR3 is CASSPGNRASNTEAFF. The CDR3 DNA reads TGTGCCAGCAGCCCTGGGAACAGGGCGAGTAACACTGAAGCTTTCTTT.

The genes are TRBV10-3 and TRBJ2-3; 12 bases align to TRBD2. Germline assignment: CDR1 ENHRY and CDR2 SYGVKD. The length of the CDR3 is 14 residues. The V and J ends lost 3 bases and 6 bases, in that order; junction bases with no gene match: 1. The chain's CDR3 is CAISDTSGRDTQYF. The CDR3 nucleotides read TGTGCCATCAGTGATACTAGCGGGAGGGATACGCAGTATTTT.

V and J are TRBV5-1 and TRBJ1-2; D is unresolved. Trimming stripped 0 bases from V and 3 bases from J, with 6 bases between. The CDR3 loop spans 13 amino acids. Germline assignment: CDR1 SGHRS and CDR2 YFSETQ. The chain's CDR3 is CASSLDGDYGYTF. The CDR3 nucleotides read TGCGCCAGCAGCTTGGACGGGGACTATGGCTACACCTTC. Together with reference TRBV5-1 and TRBJ1-2, the CDR3 gives the full variable domain: KAGVTQTPRYLIKTRGQQVTLSCSPISGHRSVSWYQQTPGQGLQFLFEYFSETQRNKGNFPGRFSGRQFSNSRSEMNVSTLELGDSALYLCASSLDGDYGYTFGSGTRLTVV.

The rearrangement uses TRBV11-2 and TRBJ2-7; maybe TRBD2 (5 bases). CDR3 length equals 13 residues. Germline CDR1 reads SGHAT; CDR2 reads FQNNGV. V lost 3 bases and J lost 4, with 10 bases in between. In nucleotides, the CDR3 is TGTGCCAGCAGCTTGGTTCGGGGATACGAGCAGTACTTC. Residues: CASSLVRGYEQYF.

This chain connects TRBV5-8 to TRBJ1-2; D uncertain. V lost 1 base to trimming and J lost 4 bases, with 11 bases between them. The CDR3 has 14 residues. Germline loops: CDR1 SGHTS, CDR2 YDEGEE. The CDR3 sequence: CASSLPPGSYGYTF. As DNA, the CDR3 is TGTGCCAGCAGCTTGCCCCCTGGGAGCTATGGCTACACCTTC. The whole variable domain, remainder taken from reference TRBV5-8 and TRBJ1-2, is EAGVTQSPTHLIKTRGQQATLRCSPISGHTSVYWYQQALGLGLQFLLWYDEGEERNRGNFPPRFSGRQFPNYSSELNVNALELEDSALYLCASSLPPGSYGYTFGSGTRLTVV.

This rearrangement joins TRBV28 to TRBJ2-7, with TRBD1 matching 9 bases. V lost 6 bases and J lost 7; bases outside the gene matches: 7. The length of the CDR3 is 13 residues. Germline CDR1 MDHEN, CDR2 SYDVKM. The CDR3 sequence is CASRWTGVHEQYF. For the CDR3, the DNA is TGTGCCAGCAGGTGGACAGGGGTGCATGAGCAGTACTTC. Using reference TRBV28 and TRBJ2-7 for the parts outside the CDR3, the full variable domain is DVKVTQSSRYLVKRTGEKVFLECVQDMDHENMFWYRQDPGLGLRLIYFSYDVKMKEKGDIPEGYSVSREKKERFSLILESASTNQTSMYLCASRWTGVHEQYFGPGTRLTVT.

V is TRBV29-1 and J is TRBJ2-3; TRBD2 matches 12 bases. Trimming took 6 bases from V and 3 from J; bases not matched to a gene: 7. This CDR3 comprises 15 residues. CDR1 is SQVTM, CDR2 ANQGSEA, per germline. The CDR3 region has the DNA TGCAGCGTCCCACCACTAGCGGGAGGAACAGATACGCAGTATTTT. Protein product: CSVPPLAGGTDTQYF.

The chain joins TRBV19 to TRBJ2-1, with 7 bases matching TRBD1. The CDR3 is 14 amino acids. Germline-derived CDR1 and CDR2 are LNHDA and SQIVND (reference sequence). The J segment lost 8 bases and the V segment lost 3 bases, leaving 7 bases of the junction unmatched. The DNA for the CDR3 is TGTGCCAGTAGTATTGGGGGACAGTTCGATGAGCAGTTCTTC. Encoded protein: CASSIGGQFDEQFF. The entire variable domain, with the rest obtained from reference TRBV19 and TRBJ2-1, is as follows: DGGITQSPKYLFRKEGQNVTLSCEQNLNHDAMYWYRQDPGQGLRLIYYSQIVNDFQKGDIAEGYSVSREKKESFPLTVTSAQKNPTAFYLCASSIGGQFDEQFFGPGTRLTVL.

The chain joins TRBV20-1 to TRBJ1-2, with D uncertain. This CDR3 spans 10 amino acids. The V gene's germline CDR1 is DFQATT and CDR2 SNEGSKA (reference sequence). Deletions cut 6 bases from V and 5 bases from J, with 7 bases between. As DNA, the CDR3 is TGCAGTGCAACCGAGTATGGCTACACCTTC. Translating gives CSATEYGYTF.

J is TRBJ1-2 and V is TRBV28; TRBD1 matches 10 bases. CDR1 is MDHEN and CDR2 is SYDVKM in the germline V gene. Trimming at V came to 4 bases and at J to 4 bases, leaving 6 bases not matched to a gene. The CDR3 runs to 15 residues. For the CDR3, the DNA is TGTGCCAGCAGTTCACGGGACAGGGGAGGCTATGGCTACACCTTC. Its protein is CASSSRDRGGYGYTF.

The chain carries TRBV5-1 and TRBJ2-2; 9 nucleotides line up with TRBD1. The CDR3 covers 16 residues. Trimming took 2 bases from V and 0 from J; bases not matched to a gene: 2. Germline-derived CDR1 and CDR2 are SGHRS and YFSETQ. CDR3 region: CASSFRQGANTGELFF. The CDR3 bases are TGCGCCAGCAGCTTCCGACAGGGGGCGAACACCGGGGAGCTGTTTTTT. Full variable domain (missing parts from reference TRBV5-1 and TRBJ2-2): KAGVTQTPRYLIKTRGQQVTLSCSPISGHRSVSWYQQTPGQGLQFLFEYFSETQRNKGNFPGRFSGRQFSNSRSEMNVSTLELGDSALYLCASSFRQGANTGELFFGEGSRLTVL.

This clone has only a few counts. The rearrangement links TRBV24-1 to TRBJ2-1; possibly TRBD1 for D (6 bases). The length of the CDR3 is 15 residues. V was pared by 3 bases and J by 7 bases, with 15 bases between. CDR1 KGHDR and CDR2 SFDVKD come from the germline V gene. This chain's CDR3 is CATSDPRTVRNEQFF. The CDR3, as DNA: TGTGCCACCAGTGATCCCCGGACAGTTCGGAATGAGCAGTTCTTC.

The chain links TRBV7-2 to TRBJ2-5, with 10 bases matching TRBD2. This CDR3 contains 14 residues. V was pared by 4 bases and J by 4 bases, with 3 bases of the junction left unmatched. CDR1 and CDR2 (germline): SGHTA, FQGNSA. CDR3 loop: CASSSRLAGETQYF. CDR3 sequence (DNA): TGTGCCAGCAGCTCAAGACTAGCGGGAGAGACCCAGTACTTC.

The CDR3, as DNA: TGTGCCAGCAGCTTAGCGCTAGATCCGAGGGTGGAGACCCAGTACTTC. This gives the protein CASSLALDPRVETQYF. V is TRBV11-1 and J is TRBJ2-5; tentative D call: TRBD2 (5 bases). The CDR3 covers 16 residues. From germline, CDR1 is SGHAT and CDR2 FQDESV (reference sequence). V was trimmed by 0 bases and J by 5 bases, leaving 16 bases between them.

This clone showed up just a few times. The chain is built from TRBV19 and TRBJ2-3; tentative D call: TRBD2 (7 bases). V lost 5 bases to trimming and J lost 3 bases, with 18 bases between them. The CDR3 contains 16 residues. Germline V lookup: CDR1 LNHDA, CDR2 SQIVND (reference sequence). Here the CDR3 DNA reads TGTGCCAGTAGTTCGGGGGGCAGAATTGGGACAGATACGCAGTATTTT. It codes for CASSSGGRIGTDTQYF.

The chain uses TRBV2 and TRBJ1-1; no definite D call. The CDR3 totals 14 residues. The V gene lost 3 bases and the J gene lost 5 bases, with 13 bases spanning the gap. Germline assignment: CDR1 SNHLY and CDR2 FYNNEI. In nucleotides, the CDR3 is TGTGCCAGCAGTGAGGCCCGACTATTGACTGAAGCTTTCTTT. Its translation: CASSEARLLTEAFF.

This clone was found once. This chain joins TRBV30 and TRBJ2-1; TRBD2 agrees at 9 bases. Germline values: CDR1 GTSNPN, CDR2 SVGIG (reference sequence). Germline trimming cut 0 bases from V and 6 bases from J; bases unmatched to any gene: 6. The CDR3 spans 15 residues. The CDR3 coding sequence is TGTGCCTGGAGTGTACCGGGACTAGCCATCAATGAGCAGTTCTTC. Protein product: CAWSVPGLAINEQFF.

The chain employs TRBV19 and TRBJ2-3, with a possible D match to TRBD2 (7 bases). Trimming stripped 3 bases from V and 2 bases from J, with 15 bases between. Germline CDR1 is LNHDA and CDR2 is SQIVND (reference sequence). CDR3 length: 16 amino acids. The CDR3 here is CASSIIVAGATDTQYF. The DNA for the CDR3 is TGTGCCAGTAGTATTATCGTTGCGGGGGCCACAGATACGCAGTATTTT. The whole variable domain, remainder taken from reference TRBV19 and TRBJ2-3, is DGGITQSPKYLFRKEGQNVTLSCEQNLNHDAMYWYRQDPGQGLRLIYYSQIVNDFQKGDIAEGYSVSREKKESFPLTVTSAQKNPTAFYLCASSIIVAGATDTQYFGPGTRLTVL.

This clone occurred many times. This sequence joins TRBV2 and TRBJ2-5, with a weak D call TRBD1 (5 bases). Trimming took off 5 bases at V and 5 bases at J, with 15 bases between the two ends. The CDR3 has 14 residues. Germline V gene lookup returns CDR1 SNHLY and CDR2 FYNNEI. The CDR3 DNA reads as TGTGCCAGCAGTCGCGGTGGACACCCGGAGACCCAGTACTTC. Translation: CASSRGGHPETQYF.

This clone has a handful of counts. The rearrangement links TRBV6-2 or TRBV6-3 to TRBJ2-5; maybe TRBD1 (5 bases). The germline gives CDR1 MNHEY, CDR2 SVGEGT. The V end lost 2 bases, the J end lost 1 base, and 11 bases lay between the germline ends. CDR3 size: 15 residues. As DNA, the CDR3 is TGTGCCAGCAGTTACCCGCGGACATCCCAAGAGACCCAGTACTTC. Translation gives CASSYPRTSQETQYF.

CDR3 in DNA: TGCAGCGTCTTGAACGCAGGGGGCATTAACTATGGCTACACCTTC. Protein sequence: CSVLNAGGINYGYTF. V usage is TRBV29-1 and J usage is TRBJ1-2; 8 bases line up with TRBD1. Germline V gene lookup returns CDR1 SQVTM and CDR2 ANQGSEA. Germline trimming cut 6 bases from V and 1 base from J; bases unmatched to any gene: 10. The CDR3 spans 15 residues.

The V and J genes are TRBV7-2 and TRBJ1-6; TRBD1 aligns across 10 bases. The junction had 8 bases not matched to a gene; V was cut back by 5 bases and J by 7 bases. The CDR3 length is 16 residues. CDR1 is SGHTA and CDR2 is FQGNSA in the germline V gene. Here the CDR3 DNA reads TGTGCCAGCAGCGCATCGACAGGGGGCTCGAATTCACCCCTCCACTTT. Amino acids: CASSASTGGSNSPLHF.